These T cell receptor beta chains were read from a single sample in a study of beta chain features in type 1 diabetes. Sequenced by immunoSEQ multiplex PCR; TCRdb stores in-frame clones only, minus some. The data hold about 260,000 clones, with over 20% observed a single time. Source material: naive CD4+ T cells from blood. These receptor sequences come from a woman aged 40 to 50 with type 1 diabetes. The CDR3 runs from the conserved cysteine through the conserved F or W. A D gene is named only where the DNA matches it firmly. Clone size appears in some rows only: once, few, many, or a class for an expanded clone.

>few|TRBV10-3|TRBJ1-1|NA
TGTGCCATCAGTGGGTCCACAAGGAACACTGAAGCTTTCTTT
CAISGSTRNTEAFF
>NA|TRBV5-4|TRBJ2-5|TRBD1
TGTGCCAGCAGCTTGGAAGGGGGCGAAGCAGAGACCCAGTACTTC
CASSLEGGEAETQYF
>few|TRBV18|TRBJ2-7|TRBD1
TGTGCCAGCTCACCAAGGACAGGGTTGTCCTACGAGCAGTACTTC
CASSPRTGLSYEQYF
>once|TRBV7-2|TRBJ2-4|NA
TGTGCCAGCAGCCTCCAACACGAAAACATTCAGTACTTC
CASSLQHENIQYF
>NA|TRBV10-3|TRBJ2-7|NA
TGTGCCATCAGTGAGTCTAGGGGCCTCTACGAGCAGTACTTC
CAISESRGLYEQYF
>NA|TRBV30|TRBJ2-5|TRBD2
TGTGCCTGGAGTACCCCGGGACTAGCGGGAGGACAGACCCAGTACTTC
CAWSTPGLAGGQTQYF
>few|TRBV30|TRBJ1-1|NA
TGTGCCTGGGCCGGGAGTTCAACGGCCTTCTTT
CAWAGSSTAFF
>NA|TRBV2|TRBJ2-1|TRBD1
TGTGCCAGCAGGGCAGGACAGGGGGGTAATGAGCAGTTCTTC
CASRAGQGGNEQFF
>few|TRBV4-2|TRBJ1-5|NA
TGTGCCAGCAGCCAAGCCGCCCGGGGGAGCAATCAGCCCCAGCATTTT
CASSQAARGSNQPQHF
>few|TRBV25-1|TRBJ2-7|TRBD1
TGTGCCAGCAGTGAATGGGGGACAGGTGATTACGAGCAGTACTTC
CASSEWGTGDYEQYF
>NA|TRBV29-1|TRBJ2-3|NA
TGCAGCGTTGCCGCCGGTATGCCGCCCACAGATACGCAGTATTTT
CSVAAGMPPTDTQYF
>NA|TRBV7-2|TRBJ2-7|TRBD2
TGTGCCAGCAGCCCCCGGGAGGGTGACGAGCAGTACTTC
CASSPREGDEQYF
>NA|TRBV7-2|TRBJ2-7|NA
TGTGCCAGCAGCTTAGACAGCTTTTACGAGCAGTACTTC
CASSLDSFYEQYF
>NA|TRBV28|TRBJ1-5|TRBD1
TGTGCCAGCAGAACCTCAGACAGGGGGCCTGAGCATTTT
CASRTSDRGPEHF
>NA|TRBV9|TRBJ2-6|TRBD1
TGTGCCAGCAGCGTAGTAGACAGGGGTTCTGGGGCCAACGTCCTGACTTTC
CASSVVDRGSGANVLTF
>few|TRBV4-2|TRBJ1-4|TRBD1
TGTGCCAGCAGCCAAGAGACCAGGGGGAGCGGTGAAAAACTGTTTTTT
CASSQETRGSGEKLFF
>NA|TRBV15|TRBJ1-5|TRBD1
TGTGCCACCAGCAGAACAGGGGGCGGGCAGCCCCAGCATTTT
CATSRTGGGQPQHF
>NA|TRBV18|TRBJ2-3|TRBD1
TGTGCCAGCTCACCACCGGTCGGACAGGGGACAGATACGCAGTATTTT
CASSPPVGQGTDTQYF
>NA|TRBV5-1|TRBJ2-5|TRBD1
TGCGCCAGCAGCTTGGAACAGGGGCCCCAACAGACCCAGTACTTC
CASSLEQGPQQTQYF
>NA|TRBV7-8|TRBJ1-1|NA
TGTGCCAGCAGCCGTCCAGGGCTTATGGGAACTGAAGCTTTCTTT
CASSRPGLMGTEAFF
>NA|TRBV29-1|TRBJ2-1|NA
TGCAGCGCTGAGGGGGGGATTGAGCAGTTCTTC
CSAEGGIEQFF
>NA|TRBV4-3|TRBJ2-2|TRBD1
TGCGCCAGCAGCCAAGAGCCCTTCACCGGGACAGGGACCGGGGAGCTGTTTTTT
CASSQEPFTGTGTGELFF
>NA|TRBV30|TRBJ1-1|TRBD1
TGTGCCTGGAGTCGAGGGGGCGGCACTGAAGCTTTCTTT
CAWSRGGGTEAFF
>few|TRBV30|TRBJ1-1|TRBD1
TGTGCCTGGAGTCTTTACGAGGGGGCTAATTCTGAAGCTTTCTTT
CAWSLYEGANSEAFF
>few|TRBV28|TRBJ1-2|NA
TGTGCCAGCAGCTCCCCCCGGGGAGGAATTTATGGCTACACCTTC
CASSSPRGGIYGYTF
>few|TRBV15|TRBJ2-1|TRBD1
TGTGCCACCAGCAGAGACCAGGGACAGTACAATGAGCAGTTCTTC
CATSRDQGQYNEQFF
>NA|TRBV9|TRBJ2-3|TRBD2
TGTGCCAGCAGCGTAGGGGGAGGGGATACGCAGTATTTT
CASSVGGGDTQYF
>NA|TRBV9|TRBJ1-2|NA
TGTGCCAGCAGTCGGGACTCCACCTATGGCTACACCTTC
CASSRDSTYGYTF
>NA|TRBV12-5|TRBJ1-1|NA
TGTGCTAGTGGTTTCGAGGAGAACACTGAAGCTTTCTTT
CASGFEENTEAFF
>NA|TRBV18|TRBJ1-1|NA
TGTGCCAGCTCACCACGGGCGTCGAGAACTGAAGCTTTCTTT
CASSPRASRTEAFF
>few|TRBV4-3|TRBJ2-7|TRBD1
TGCGCCAGCAGCCAAGGGACAGGGTTCTACGAGCAGTACTTC
CASSQGTGFYEQYF
>few|TRBV30|TRBJ2-1|NA
TGTGCCTGGAGTGTACCACAGCAGCAGTTCTTC
CAWSVPQQQFF
>NA|TRBV9|TRBJ2-7|TRBD1
TGTGCCAGCAGCCCTACAGGGGAGAGCTCCTACGAGCAGTACTTC
CASSPTGESSYEQYF
>few|TRBV6-6|TRBJ1-1|NA
TGTGCCAGCAGTTACTCGGCAGGGGATGGGACTGAAGCTTTCTTT
CASSYSAGDGTEAFF
>NA|TRBV29-1|TRBJ1-5|NA
TGCAGCGTCGGCGGGGGGAATCAGCCCCAGCATTTT
CSVGGGNQPQHF
>NA|TRBV4-1|TRBJ2-3|TRBD2
TGCGCCAGCAGCCAAGATCAATTGACTAGCGGCACAGATACGCAGTATTTT
CASSQDQLTSGTDTQYF
>few|TRBV28|TRBJ1-5|NA
TGTGCCAGTTACGGGGGAAGCTATAGCAATCAGCCCCAGCATTTT
CASYGGSYSNQPQHF
>few|TRBV11-1|TRBJ2-1|NA
TGTGCCGCGGGGAGCGGGTTGAGTGATGAGCAGTTCTTC
CAAGSGLSDEQFF
>NA|TRBV15|TRBJ1-5|TRBD1
TGTGCCACCAGCAGAGATAACGCAGGGGGTGAGCCCCAGCATTTT
CATSRDNAGGEPQHF
>NA|TRBV7-9|TRBJ2-5|NA
TGTGCCAGCAGTACTGAAGAGACCCAGTACTTC
CASSTEETQYF
>few|TRBV18|TRBJ2-5|TRBD1
TGTGCCAGCTCACGACAGGGGGCGCAGGAAGAGACCCAGTACTTC
CASSRQGAQEETQYF
>NA|TRBV7-9|TRBJ1-2|TRBD1
TGTGCCAGCAGCTTGTCCAGGGGGGTCTATGGCTACACCTTC
CASSLSRGVYGYTF